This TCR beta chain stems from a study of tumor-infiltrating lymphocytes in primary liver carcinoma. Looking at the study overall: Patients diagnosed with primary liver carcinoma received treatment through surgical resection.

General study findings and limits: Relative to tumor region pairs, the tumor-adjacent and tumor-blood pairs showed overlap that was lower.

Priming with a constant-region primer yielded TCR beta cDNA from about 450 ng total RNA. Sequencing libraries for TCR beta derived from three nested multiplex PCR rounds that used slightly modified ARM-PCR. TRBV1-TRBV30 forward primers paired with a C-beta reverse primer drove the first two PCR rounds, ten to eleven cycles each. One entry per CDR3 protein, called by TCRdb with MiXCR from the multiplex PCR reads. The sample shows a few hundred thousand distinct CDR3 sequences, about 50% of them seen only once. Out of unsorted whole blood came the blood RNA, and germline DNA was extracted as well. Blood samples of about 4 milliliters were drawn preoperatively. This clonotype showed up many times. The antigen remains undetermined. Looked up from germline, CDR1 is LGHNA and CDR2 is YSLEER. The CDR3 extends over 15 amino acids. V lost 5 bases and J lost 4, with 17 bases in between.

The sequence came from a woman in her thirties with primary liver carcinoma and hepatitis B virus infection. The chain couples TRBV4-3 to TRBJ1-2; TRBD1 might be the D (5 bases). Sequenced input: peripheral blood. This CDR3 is CASSTLSGTPYGYTF. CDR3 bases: TGCGCCAGCAGCACCCTATCAGGGACTCCCTATGGCTACACCTTC.